These T cell receptor beta chains were read from a single sample in a study of cytomegalovirus exposure and HLA in healthy donors. Sequencing was performed with immunoSEQ multiplex PCR; in TCRdb, only in-frame clones are kept and a portion is missing. This sample yields around 210,000 clones, of which approximately 78% are seen a single time; roughly 2.5% belongs to the top ten. The source material was PBMCs. These receptors were taken from a middle-aged woman in good health and CMV-seronegative. The CDR3 runs from the conserved cysteine through the conserved F or W. A D gene is named only where the DNA matches it firmly. Expanded clones are given a class, and other clones once, few, many or no size at all.

v_gene	j_gene	abundance	d_gene	CDR3aa	CDR3nt
TRBV28	TRBJ2-5	-	-	CAGRRGGGQETQYF	TGTGCCGGTAGGAGGGGCGGCGGCCAAGAGACCCAGTACTTC
TRBV5-1	TRBJ2-1	once	-	CASSGGSSYNEQFF	TGCGCCAGCAGCGGTGGGAGCTCCTACAATGAGCAGTTCTTC
TRBV5-1	TRBJ1-2	once	-	CASSPSGEFGYTF	TGCGCCAGCAGCCCGTCGGGGGAATTCGGCTACACCTTC
TRBV7-9	TRBJ1-5	once	-	CSSSSQRGSYSNQPQHF	TGTTCCAGCAGCTCACAGAGGGGGTCCTATAGCAATCAGCCCCAGCATTTT
TRBV2	TRBJ1-2	few	-	CASSVEGGRDGYTF	TGTGCCAGCAGTGTGGAAGGGGGACGGGATGGCTACACCTTC
TRBV5-1	TRBJ2-7	-	TRBD1	CASSQKDRGHHEQYF	TGCGCCAGCAGCCAGAAGGACAGGGGGCATCACGAGCAGTACTTC
TRBV5-1	TRBJ2-7	few	-	CASSIDREYEQYF	TGCGCCAGCAGCATCGACAGAGAGTACGAGCAGTACTTC
TRBV18	TRBJ2-2	-	TRBD1	CASSPQQGANTGELFF	TGTGCCAGCTCACCTCAACAGGGGGCGAACACCGGGGAGCTGTTTTTT
TRBV7-9	TRBJ2-7	-	TRBD1	CASSLYIAGTGVYEQYF	TGTGCCAGCAGCTTATATATCGCCGGGACAGGCGTTTACGAGCAGTACTTC
TRBV27	TRBJ1-1	-	-	CASIGGLLNTEAFF	TGTGCCAGCATAGGAGGGCTCTTGAACACTGAAGCTTTCTTT
TRBV19	TRBJ2-1	-	TRBD1	CASSGGQGSSYNEQFF	TGTGCCAGTAGTGGGGGACAGGGGAGCTCCTACAATGAGCAGTTCTTC
TRBV5-8	TRBJ1-1	-	-	CASSFGEPNTEAFF	TGTGCCAGCAGCTTTGGGGAGCCGAACACTGAAGCTTTCTTT
TRBV9	TRBJ2-2	-	TRBD1	CASSSTGDPFPGELFF	TGTGCCAGCAGCTCCACAGGGGACCCCTTCCCCGGGGAGCTGTTTTTT
TRBV5-1	TRBJ2-3	-	TRBD2	CASTASGIYTDTQYF	TGCGCCAGCACGGCTAGCGGGATTTACACAGATACGCAGTATTTT
TRBV18	TRBJ1-2	-	TRBD1	CASSPDRDYGYTF	TGTGCCAGCTCACCCGACAGGGACTATGGCTACACCTTC
TRBV19	TRBJ2-6	-	TRBD1	CASIPGQGAGGANVLTF	TGTGCCAGTATCCCGGGACAGGGGGCGGGGGGGGCCAACGTCCTGACTTTC
TRBV18	TRBJ1-1	-	-	CASSPLRDLAEAFF	TGTGCCAGCTCACCACTAAGGGACTTGGCTGAAGCTTTCTTT
TRBV27	TRBJ2-7	-	-	CASSLRRGGIGEQYF	TGTGCCAGCAGTTTAAGGAGGGGCGGTATAGGCGAGCAGTACTTC
TRBV5-6	TRBJ2-3	-	TRBD2	CASSSVAGLGDTQYF	TGTGCCAGCAGCTCGGTAGCGGGACTCGGGGATACGCAGTATTTT
TRBV15	TRBJ2-4	-	TRBD2	CATSWGLAGRNIQYF	TGTGCCACCAGCTGGGGACTAGCGGGACGAAACATTCAGTACTTC
TRBV4-2	TRBJ1-2	-	TRBD1	CASSQDKGQGGTYGYTF	TGTGCCAGCAGCCAAGACAAGGGACAGGGAGGGACCTATGGCTACACCTTC
TRBV4-1	TRBJ2-7	few	-	CASSPRGSYEQYF	TGCGCCAGCAGCCCTCGGGGGTCCTACGAGCAGTACTTC
TRBV11-2	TRBJ2-7	-	TRBD1	CASSWGRGPGEQYF	TGTGCCAGCAGCTGGGGCAGGGGGCCTGGCGAGCAGTACTTC
TRBV7-6	TRBJ1-2	-	TRBD1	CASSLASSGQVCGYTF	TGTGCCAGCAGCTTAGCTTCTTCGGGACAGGTATGTGGCTACACCTTC
TRBV5-1	TRBJ2-1	-	TRBD1	CASSLEMRQGYNEQFF	TGCGCCAGCAGCTTGGAAATGAGACAGGGGTACAATGAGCAGTTCTTC
TRBV12-5	TRBJ2-3	-	TRBD2	CASGLALAGTSGTRIIYTQYF	TGTGCTAGTGGTTTGGCCCTCGCAGGGACTAGCGGGACCCGAATCATATATACGCAGTATTTT
TRBV2	TRBJ1-5	-	-	CASSAGWIGEEPQHF	TGTGCCAGCAGTGCGGGGTGGATCGGGGAAGAGCCCCAGCATTTT
TRBV29-1	TRBJ1-3	-	-	CSVTSGNTIYF	TGCAGCGTGACATCTGGAAACACCATATATTTT
TRBV30	TRBJ2-3	-	-	CAWSFGRVTDTQYF	TGTGCCTGGAGTTTCGGCAGGGTTACAGATACGCAGTATTTT
TRBV5-1	TRBJ2-7	-	-	CASSLDLLGYRDPEQYF	TGCGCCAGCAGCTTGGACTTACTTGGCTACAGGGACCCCGAGCAGTACTTC
TRBV11-3	TRBJ2-3	-	-	CASSLGAGADRTDTQYF	TGTGCCAGCAGCTTAGGAGCAGGGGCTGACCGCACAGATACGCAGTATTTT